Presented here are 5 T cell receptor beta chains from one specimen sequenced in a study of cytomegalovirus exposure and HLA in healthy donors. The method was immunoSEQ multiplex PCR; TCRdb's version includes in-frame clones alone and lacks a portion of them. The table shows about 160,000 clones, with nearly 90% occurring only once. Specimen: PBMCs. Source of these receptors: a man aged 18-30 years in good health and CMV-seropositive.

The chain carries TRBV6-1 and TRBJ2-3; 10 nucleotides match TRBD2. CDR1 and CDR2 from the germline V gene are MNHNS and SASEGT. Germline trimming cut 6 bases from V and 4 bases from J; bases unmatched to any gene: 7. The CDR3 loop spans 15 amino acids. The CDR3 loop reads CASRTLAGVPDTQYF. For the CDR3, the DNA is TGTGCCAGCAGGACCCTAGCGGGAGTTCCAGATACGCAGTATTTT.

This chain links TRBV19 with TRBJ2-1, with 12 bases fitting TRBD2. Trimming at V came to 4 bases and at J to 4 bases, leaving 11 bases not matched to a gene. Germline CDR1 is LNHDA and CDR2 is SQIVND (reference sequence). The CDR3 is made up of 18 amino acids. The CDR3 sequence is CASSTDRLAGAGYNEQFF. For the CDR3, the DNA is TGTGCCAGTAGTACCGACCGACTAGCGGGAGCAGGTTACAATGAGCAGTTCTTC.

The V gene is TRBV6-1, the J gene TRBJ2-2; possible D gene TRBD2, 7 bases. Trimming left V 8 bases short and J 0 bases short, with 13 bases between. CDR1 is MNHNS, CDR2 SASEGT, per germline. The CDR3 length is 15 residues. CDR3 nucleotide sequence: TGTGCCAGCTCTCGGGGGGCTCCGAACACCGGGGAGCTGTTTTTT. Amino acid sequence: CASSRGAPNTGELFF.

The rearrangement joins TRBV29-1 to TRBJ1-2; D possibly corresponds to TRBD1 (5 bases). Trimming pared 4 bases from V and 4 bases from J, leaving 13 bases between. Germline-derived CDR1 and CDR2 are SQVTM and ANQGSEA. The length of the CDR3 is 13 residues. The CDR3 region is CSVGGAGGYGYTF. The CDR3 DNA is TGCAGCGTTGGGGGTGCGGGGGGCTATGGCTACACCTTC.

The chain uses TRBV30 and TRBJ2-7, with D possibly matching TRBD1 (5 bases). Germline V lookup: CDR1 GTSNPN, CDR2 SVGIG (reference sequence). This CDR3 region has 13 residues. Trimming took off 0 bases at V and 5 bases at J, with 11 bases between the two ends. CDR3 nucleotides: TGTGCCTGGAGTGTAGGGCAGGGCCACGAGCAGTACTTC. This sequence encodes CAWSVGQGHEQYF.